The 10 T cell receptor beta chains listed next were all sequenced from one sample in a study of immune evolution from preneoplasia to lung adenocarcinoma. Libraries were prepared by immunoSEQ multiplex PCR; TCRdb keeps only in-frame clonotypes and omits some of them. The sample contains about 6,400 clones, 65% to 80% of which appear only once. What was sequenced was FFPE minimally invasive lung adenocarcinoma tissue. The receptors stem from a person aged 50-70 years with lung adenocarcinoma.

This chain connects TRBV6-5 to TRBJ1-1, with a weak D call TRBD1 (5 bases). V shed 0 bases and J shed 1 base, with 9 bases lying between them. Per the germline V gene, CDR1 is MNHEY and CDR2 is SVGAGI. The CDR3 totals 15 residues. The CDR3: CASSYSYRSNTEAFF. The DNA for the CDR3 is TGTGCCAGCAGTTACTCGTACAGGTCGAACACTGAAGCTTTCTTT.

Regarding this clone: Sequence at one end of the junction differs from germline and may be a read error. DNA of the CDR3: TGTGCCAGCAGCCCGACTGGTGGGGGTACTGAAGCTTTTTTT. Its protein product is CASSPTGGGTEAFF. The chain has TRBV7-9 and TRBJ1-1; D is perhaps TRBD1 (5 bases). The CDR3 contains 14 residues. Germline V CDR1 and CDR2: SEHNR, FQNEAQ (reference sequence).

The sample holds a few counts of this clone. Other DNA sequences from this sample encode an identical CDR3 as well. The CDR3 DNA reads TGTGCCAGCAGTCGAACAGGTAACACTGAAGCTTTCTTT. This gives the protein CASSRTGNTEAFF. The chain combines TRBV28 with TRBJ1-1, with D perhaps matching TRBD1 (5 bases). Germline V gene data show CDR1 as MDHEN and CDR2 as SYDVKM. This CDR3 has 13 residues. Deletions cut 5 bases from V and 2 bases from J, with 9 bases between.

Details on this clone: Germline is not matched at one junction end, which may reflect a read error. The chain uses TRBV20-1 and TRBJ1-2; D possibly corresponds to TRBD1 (6 bases). Germline V gene data show CDR1 as DFQATT and CDR2 as SNEGSKA (reference sequence). The CDR3 loop spans 8 amino acids. The CDR3 nucleotides are TGCAAACTGACAGGACACAACTTC. Its protein is CKLTGHNF.

This clone was found a few times. The CDR3 region is CASSLLVGEDQPQHF. The CDR3, as DNA: TGTGCCAGCAGCTTACTGGTCGGGGAAGATCAGCCCCAGCATTTT. The chain is built from TRBV7-2 and TRBJ1-5; unclear D gene. The germline gives CDR1 SGHTA, CDR2 FQGNSA. The ends were cut back, 2 bases at V and 5 bases at J, with 13 bases in the middle. The length of the CDR3 is 15 residues.

This sequence joins TRBV7-9 and TRBJ1-4; 7 nucleotides line up with TRBD1. V lost 5 bases, J lost 7 bases, and 7 bases stayed unmatched. CDR1 is SEHNR and CDR2 is FQNEAQ in the germline V gene (reference sequence). This CDR3 region has 14 residues. The CDR3 DNA follows: TGTGCCAGCAGCCCGGGACAGAAGGGTGAAAAACTGTTTTTT. It encodes CASSPGQKGEKLFF.

The rearrangement uses TRBV9 and TRBJ2-1, with TRBD1 matching over 8 bases. The germline CDR1 and CDR2 sequences are SGDLS and YYNGEE. J was trimmed by 3 bases and V by 4 bases; bases with no gene match: 9. The CDR3 is 16 amino acids. The CDR3 loop is CASSPPQGADYNEQFF. The CDR3 DNA reads as TGTGCCAGCAGCCCTCCCCAGGGGGCGGACTACAATGAGCAGTTCTTC.

This clone has just one count. The V call is TRBV5-1, the J call TRBJ1-1; 9 bases align to TRBD1. Germline V CDR1 and CDR2: SGHRS, YFSETQ. With 0 bases clipped from V and 7 bases from J, the junction kept 13 bases outside the gene matches. The CDR3 length is 17 residues. This CDR3 reads CASSLVVWDREDGEAFF. The CDR3 DNA follows: TGCGCCAGCAGCTTGGTGGTATGGGACAGGGAGGATGGTGAAGCTTTCTTT. Combining the CDR3 with reference TRBV5-1 and TRBJ1-1 gives the whole variable domain KAGVTQTPRYLIKTRGQQVTLSCSPISGHRSVSWYQQTPGQGLQFLFEYFSETQRNKGNFPGRFSGRQFSNSRSEMNVSTLELGDSALYLCASSLVVWDREDGEAFFGQGTRLTVV.

This chain uses TRBV9 with TRBJ2-1; no definite D call. The CDR3 has 16 residues. V was shortened by 2 bases and J by 0 bases, with 12 bases between the two germline ends. Germline assignment: CDR1 SGDLS and CDR2 YYNGEE. Written as DNA, the CDR3 is TGTGCCAGCAGCGTGGTGGTAGGAAGCTCCTACAATGAGCAGTTCTTC. This translates into CASSVVVGSSYNEQFF.

The rearrangement joins TRBV29-1 to TRBJ2-7, with D unresolved. CDR3 length: 10 amino acids. V was shortened by 4 bases and J by 5 bases, with 6 bases between the two germline ends. Germline lookup yields CDR1 SQVTM and CDR2 ANQGSEA. Here the CDR3 DNA reads TGCAGCGTTGTTCAGCACGAGCAGTACTTC. Its protein is CSVVQHEQYF.